These 32 T cell receptor beta chains share one sample of origin, sequenced in a study of cytomegalovirus exposure and HLA in healthy donors. 60 Vbeta and 13 Jbeta primers were used in PCR. Here immunoSEQ multiplex PCR was the method, and the copy in TCRdb shows in-frame clones only, minus some. The table records 150,000 to 200,000 clones, roughly 80% of them present only once. Sequenced input: PBMCs. The receptors originated from a female donor in good health and CMV-seronegative.

The table lists this clone with a count of one. The V and J genes are TRBV5-6 and TRBJ2-7; TRBD2 matches 7 bases. The CDR3 covers 12 residues. Trimming removed 7 bases from V and 7 bases from J; junction bases left unmatched: 8. Germline V gene sequence: CDR1 SGHDT, CDR2 YYEEEE. The CDR3: CASAGTTREQYF. CDR3 in DNA: TGTGCCAGCGCCGGGACTACCAGAGAGCAGTACTTC. The full variable domain, its missing parts supplied by reference TRBV5-6 and TRBJ2-7, is DAGVTQSPTHLIKTRGQQVTLRCSPKSGHDTVSWYQQALGQGPQFIFQYYEEEERQRGNFPDRFSGHQFPNYSSELNVNALLLGDSALYLCASAGTTREQYFGPGTRLTVT.

The rearrangement links TRBV15 to TRBJ2-7; 7 bases fit TRBD2. The V gene end was trimmed by 4 bases and the J gene end by 6 bases; junction bases not matched to a gene: 15. This CDR3 is built from 16 residues. Germline V gene data show CDR1 as LNHNV and CDR2 as YYDKDF (reference sequence). The CDR3 sequence: CATSTPQGEGPVEQYF. CDR3 bases: TGTGCCACCAGCACCCCCCAAGGGGAGGGGCCGGTCGAGCAGTACTTC.

The CDR3 loop is CASSTMRVELGGYTF. The CDR3 DNA sequence: TGTGCCAGCAGCACTATGAGGGTCGAGCTAGGTGGCTACACCTTC. J is TRBJ1-2 and V is TRBV7-8; D not resolved. V was trimmed by 5 bases and J by 7 bases, leaving 20 bases between them. The CDR3 length is 15 residues. CDR1 is SGHVS and CDR2 is FQNEAQ in the germline V gene.

This clone appeared a few times. The chain recombines TRBV5-1 with TRBJ1-2; 8 bases line up with TRBD1. The length of the CDR3 is 15 residues. Looked up from germline, CDR1 is SGHRS and CDR2 is YFSETQ. V shed 3 bases and J 6 bases; nucleotides not matched to a gene: 10. Here the CDR3 reads CASSSPGTGGDGYTF. As DNA, the CDR3 is TGCGCCAGCAGCTCCCCCGGGACAGGCGGGGATGGCTACACCTTC. The full variable domain, its missing parts supplied by reference TRBV5-1 and TRBJ1-2, is KAGVTQTPRYLIKTRGQQVTLSCSPISGHRSVSWYQQTPGQGLQFLFEYFSETQRNKGNFPGRFSGRQFSNSRSEMNVSTLELGDSALYLCASSSPGTGGDGYTFGSGTRLTVV.

V gene TRBV7-2 combines with J gene TRBJ2-3, with D uncertain. V lost 2 bases, J lost 4 bases, and 16 bases lay in between. Germline V gene sequence: CDR1 SGHTA, CDR2 FQGNSA. The CDR3 totals 16 residues. As DNA, the CDR3 is TGTGCCAGCAGCTTAATCCCCGAACTATCAGCAGATACGCAGTATTTT. It codes for CASSLIPELSADTQYF.

This chain links TRBV4-1 with TRBJ2-1; D is perhaps TRBD1 (6 bases). CDR1 and CDR2 (germline): MGHRA, YSYEKL. V shed 3 bases and J shed 1 base, with 10 bases lying between them. This CDR3 is 15 amino acids long. For the CDR3, the DNA is TGCGCCAGCAGCCATAGACAGGTGTCCTACAATGAGCAGTTCTTC. Residues: CASSHRQVSYNEQFF.

The chain joins TRBV5-4 to TRBJ2-5; 10 bases are a match to TRBD2. Losses at the gene ends were 4 bases for V and 4 bases for J; bases not matched to a gene: 10. The CDR3 has 16 residues. Germline V gene sequence: CDR1 SGHNT, CDR2 YYREEE (reference sequence). In DNA form, the CDR3 reads TGTGCCAGCAGCCTTACTGGACTAGCGGCGGGAGAGACCCAGTACTTC. Protein: CASSLTGLAAGETQYF. Full variable domain (rest looked up from reference TRBV5-4 and TRBJ2-5): ETGVTQSPTHLIKTRGQQVTLRCSSQSGHNTVSWYQQALGQGPQFIFQYYREEENGRGNFPPRFSGLQFPNYSSELNVNALELDDSALYLCASSLTGLAAGETQYFGPGTRLLVL.

This clone was found once. The V and J genes are TRBV29-1 and TRBJ2-3; D uncertain. CDR3 length: 13 residues. CDR1 and CDR2 (germline): SQVTM, ANQGSEA. Trimming shortened V by 0 bases and J by 2 bases, and 6 bases separated the two germline ends. DNA of the CDR3: TGCAGCGTTGAAGATTACTACACAGATACGCAGTATTTT. This gives the protein CSVEDYYTDTQYF.

The rearrangement uses TRBV28 and TRBJ2-7, with a possible D match to TRBD2 (6 bases). The V end lost 7 bases, the J end lost 2 bases, and 15 bases lay between the germline ends. Germline values: CDR1 MDHEN, CDR2 SYDVKM. CDR3 size: 14 residues. CDR3 in DNA: TGTGCCAGCAAGGGCCTAGCGTCAGCCTACGAGCAGTACTTC. Its protein product is CASKGLASAYEQYF.

This clone was observed a few times. The chain recombines TRBV4-3 with TRBJ2-6; tentatively, D is TRBD2 (5 bases). V was pared by 0 bases and J by 0 bases, with 6 bases between. CDR3 size: 16 residues. Per the germline V gene, CDR1 is LGHNA and CDR2 is YSLEER. The CDR3 DNA sequence: TGCGCCAGCAGCCAAGATGCGGGCTCTGGGGCCAACGTCCTGACTTTC. It is translated as CASSQDAGSGANVLTF.

A single count supports this clone. The rearrangement joins TRBV13 to TRBJ2-7, with a weak D call TRBD1 (5 bases). The germline V gene encodes CDR1 PRHDT and CDR2 FYEKMQ (reference sequence). Trimming removed 3 bases at V and 4 bases at J, with 10 bases between. The length of the CDR3 is 13 residues. CDR3: CASSLGRVYEQYF. CDR3 DNA sequence: TGTGCCAGCAGCTTGGGCAGGGTATACGAGCAGTACTTC. The variable domain in full, with the rest retrieved from reference TRBV13 and TRBJ2-7, is AAGVIQSPRHLIKEKRETATLKCYPIPRHDTVYWYQQGPGQDPQFLISFYEKMQSDKGSIPDRFSAQQFSDYHSELNMSSLELGDSALYFCASSLGRVYEQYFGPGTRLTVT.

This chain joins TRBV28 and TRBJ2-1; 11 nucleotides match TRBD1. CDR3 size: 15 residues. Germline V gene sequence: CDR1 MDHEN, CDR2 SYDVKM. The trim removed 7 bases at V and 7 bases at J, leaving 9 bases unmatched. Written as DNA, the CDR3 is TGTGCCAGCACCGTTATTGGGACAGGGGGAAATGAGCAGTTCTTC. Its translation: CASTVIGTGGNEQFF.

This chain uses TRBV25-1 with TRBJ1-6; 9 bases agree with TRBD1. After removal of 1 base from V and 7 bases from J, the junction contained 2 bases not matched to a gene. Per germline, CDR1 MGHDK and CDR2 SYGVNS. This CDR3 comprises 15 residues. CDR3 sequence reads: CASSEWTGVNSPLHF. The CDR3 nucleotides read TGTGCCAGCAGTGAATGGACAGGGGTCAATTCACCCCTCCACTTT.

The chain uses TRBV5-5 and TRBJ1-5; a weak D match, TRBD1 (5 bases). The CDR3 is made up of 14 amino acids. Germline lookup yields CDR1 SGHKS and CDR2 YYEKEE (reference sequence). Between the trimmed V and J ends, which lost 7 bases and 1 base, there was a span of 12 bases. As DNA, the CDR3 is TGTGCCAGCGCAATGGGGGGGAGCAATCAGCCCCAGCATTTT. Translating it yields CASAMGGSNQPQHF.

The chain uses TRBV28 and TRBJ2-7; D is unclear. The CDR3 covers 15 residues. Germline-derived CDR1 and CDR2 are MDHEN and SYDVKM. Between the trimmed V and J ends, which lost 0 bases and 0 bases, there was a span of 9 bases. The DNA for the CDR3 is TGTGCCAGCAGTTTATGGGTGGAGAGCTCCTACGAGCAGTACTTC. It codes for CASSLWVESSYEQYF.

The chain has TRBV7-3 and TRBJ2-7; the match to TRBD2 covers 7 bases. The CDR3 runs 14 residues. The V segment lost 2 bases and the J segment 3 bases; nucleotides outside the gene matches: 4. Germline CDR1 SGHTA, CDR2 FQGTGA. For the CDR3, the DNA is TGTGCCAGCAGCTTACAGCGGGGCGACTACGAGCAGTACTTC. Residues: CASSLQRGDYEQYF.

The chain employs TRBV5-1 and TRBJ2-1, with D hard to call. The CDR3 has 16 residues. V was shortened by 0 bases and J by 0 bases, with 10 bases between the two germline ends. Germline lookup yields CDR1 SGHRS and CDR2 YFSETQ. For the CDR3, the DNA is TGCGCCAGCAGCTTGGCCGAGGTTAGCTCCTACAATGAGCAGTTCTTC. Encoded protein: CASSLAEVSSYNEQFF.

The chain joins TRBV29-1 to TRBJ1-1; 9 bases map to TRBD1. CDR3 length: 17 amino acids. With 3 bases clipped from V and 3 bases from J, the junction kept 14 bases outside the gene matches. Germline assignment: CDR1 SQVTM and CDR2 ANQGSEA. The DNA for the CDR3 is TGCAGCGTTGAGGGGGGACCCGGGACAGGGCCCCACACTGAAGCTTTCTTT. This sequence encodes CSVEGGPGTGPHTEAFF. Full variable domain (remainder filled in from reference TRBV29-1 and TRBJ1-1): SAVISQKPSRDICQRGTSLTIQCQVDSQVTMMFWYRQQPGQSLTLIATANQGSEATYESGFVIDKFPISRPNLTFSTLTVSNMSPEDSSIYLCSVEGGPGTGPHTEAFFGQGTRLTVV.

V is TRBV6-5 and J is TRBJ1-5; TRBD1 aligns across 10 bases. Per the germline V gene, CDR1 is MNHEY and CDR2 is SVGAGI. CDR3 length: 16 residues. The junction had 6 bases not matched to a gene; V was cut back by 4 bases and J by 3 bases. The CDR3 sequence: CASSLEGTGVNQPQHF. DNA of the CDR3: TGTGCCAGCAGTTTAGAAGGGACAGGGGTCAATCAGCCCCAGCATTTT.

This chain links TRBV6-5 with TRBJ2-7; maybe TRBD1 (6 bases). The CDR3 is 15 residues long. Per the germline V gene, CDR1 is MNHEY and CDR2 is SVGAGI. V lost 6 bases and J 3 bases, leaving 18 bases between the germline ends. DNA of the CDR3: TGTGCCAGCAGGATAGAAACAGGGTCCCACTACGAGCAGTACTTC. Encoded protein: CASRIETGSHYEQYF.

This clone has a handful of counts. The chain carries TRBV7-2 and TRBJ1-5; D is perhaps TRBD1 (5 bases). Trimming removed 6 bases from V and 0 bases from J, with 12 bases in between. CDR1 and CDR2 (germline): SGHTA, FQGNSA. The CDR3 has 15 amino acids. CDR3 sequence: CASRWGLYSNQPQHF. CDR3 bases: TGTGCCAGCAGGTGGGGCCTGTATAGCAATCAGCCCCAGCATTTT.

The gene calls are TRBV28 and TRBJ1-2; TRBD1 matches 10 bases. V lost 2 bases to trimming and J lost 5 bases; unmatched junction nucleotides: 14. CDR3 size: 18 residues. Per germline, CDR1 MDHEN and CDR2 SYDVKM. The CDR3 nucleotides read TGTGCCAGCAGTTTAGGCCCCCCCCGACAGGGGGCGCGGTATGGCTACACCTTC. This sequence encodes CASSLGPPRQGARYGYTF.

The J gene is TRBJ1-4, the V gene TRBV6-6; TRBD1 matches 7 bases. The CDR3 is 13 amino acids. CDR1 is MNHNY, CDR2 SVGAGI, per germline (reference sequence). The junction had 7 bases not matched to a gene; V was cut back by 9 bases and J by 6 bases. The CDR3 nucleotides read TGTGCCAGTTCACAGGGGAGTCATGAAAAACTGTTTTTT. Protein: CASSQGSHEKLFF.

The chain couples TRBV19 to TRBJ2-5; TRBD2 agrees at 8 bases. Germline assignment: CDR1 LNHDA and CDR2 SQIVND (reference sequence). V was clipped by 9 bases and J by 1 base; unmatched bases: 7. CDR3 length: 14 residues. The DNA for the CDR3 is TGTGCCAGCCCCTCGGGAGGGGTCCAAGAGACCCAGTACTTC. It specifies CASPSGGVQETQYF.

The genes are TRBV10-1 and TRBJ2-7; 8 nucleotides line up with TRBD2. This CDR3 contains 15 residues. The V gene end was trimmed by 2 bases and the J gene end by 4 bases; junction bases not matched to a gene: 7. Germline V gene sequence: CDR1 WNHNN, CDR2 SYGVQD (reference sequence). This CDR3 reads CASSENSGRFYEQYF. DNA for the CDR3: TGCGCCAGCAGTGAGAACAGCGGGAGATTTTACGAGCAGTACTTC.

The chain recombines TRBV6-6 with TRBJ2-2, with TRBD2 as a possible D gene (5 bases). The CDR3 extends over 13 amino acids. Trimming left V 2 bases short and J 7 bases short, with 8 bases between. Germline V gene lookup returns CDR1 MNHNY and CDR2 SVGAGI (reference sequence). CDR3 amino acids: CASSYEGVGELFF. Written as DNA, the CDR3 is TGTGCCAGCAGTTACGAGGGAGTCGGGGAGCTGTTTTTT.

The chain employs TRBV29-1 and TRBJ2-3, with 14 bases that match TRBD2. The CDR3 covers 17 residues. The V gene end was trimmed by 4 bases and the J gene end by 5 bases; junction bases not matched to a gene: 11. Per the germline V gene, CDR1 is SQVTM and CDR2 is ANQGSEA. The CDR3 DNA sequence: TGCAGCGTTGGACTAGCGGGAGGGCAGTTTCCCGGAGATACGCAGTATTTT. Protein product: CSVGLAGGQFPGDTQYF.

Remarks on this clone: This sample also contains other DNA sequences that code for the same CDR3. The chain couples TRBV28 to TRBJ1-2, with D hard to call. The CDR3 contains 12 residues. Per the germline V gene, CDR1 is MDHEN and CDR2 is SYDVKM. Trimming cost V 3 bases and J 4 bases, with 6 bases left between them. Here the CDR3 DNA reads TGTGCCAGCAGTTTGAGTCGCTATGGCTACACCTTC. Translating gives CASSLSRYGYTF.

The CDR3 loop is CASSSDRAAGELFF. DNA of the CDR3: TGTGCCAGTAGTAGTGACAGGGCGGCCGGGGAGCTGTTTTTT. This chain connects TRBV19 to TRBJ2-2; the match to TRBD1 covers 7 bases. V lost 4 bases to trimming and J lost 6 bases; unmatched junction nucleotides: 5. The CDR3 has 14 amino acids. Germline V gene data show CDR1 as LNHDA and CDR2 as SQIVND (reference sequence).

This clone was seen a handful of times. The rearrangement links TRBV9 to TRBJ2-5; 10 nucleotides align to TRBD2. In germline, CDR1 is SGDLS, CDR2 YYNGEE. The CDR3 contains 15 residues. The junction had 6 bases not matched to a gene; V was cut back by 6 bases and J by 1 base. CDR3 nucleotides: TGTGCCAGCAACATCAAGCGGGGGGGCCAAGAGACCCAGTACTTC. It is translated as CASNIKRGGQETQYF.

The chain carries TRBV6-1 and TRBJ2-4; D call uncertain. The CDR3 consists of 12 residues. Germline lookup yields CDR1 MNHNS and CDR2 SASEGT. V lost 7 bases and J 6 bases, leaving 10 bases between the germline ends. In DNA, the CDR3 is TGTGCCAGCAATCCGGGTGTAAACATTCAGTACTTC. This encodes CASNPGVNIQYF.

Only a few counts were recorded for this clone. The chain carries TRBV28 and TRBJ2-4; D is perhaps TRBD2 (5 bases). Germline CDR1 and CDR2: MDHEN and SYDVKM. With 3 bases removed from V and 8 bases from J, the gap between germline ends came to 11 bases. The CDR3 has 13 residues. This CDR3 reads CASSFRGTDIQYF. The CDR3 DNA sequence: TGTGCCAGCAGTTTCCGGGGTACGGACATTCAGTACTTC.